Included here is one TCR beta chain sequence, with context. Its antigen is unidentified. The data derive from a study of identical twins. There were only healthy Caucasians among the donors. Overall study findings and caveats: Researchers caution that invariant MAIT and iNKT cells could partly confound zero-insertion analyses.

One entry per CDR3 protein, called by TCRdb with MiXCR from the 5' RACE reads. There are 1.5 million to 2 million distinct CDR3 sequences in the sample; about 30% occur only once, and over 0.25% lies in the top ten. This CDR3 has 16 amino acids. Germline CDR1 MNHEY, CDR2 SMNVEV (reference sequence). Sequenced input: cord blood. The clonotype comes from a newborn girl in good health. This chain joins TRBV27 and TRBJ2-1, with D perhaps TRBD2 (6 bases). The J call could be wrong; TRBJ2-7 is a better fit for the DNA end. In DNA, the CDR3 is TGTGCCAGCAGTTTATGGGGAGGTGTCCCCTACAATGAGCAGTACTTC. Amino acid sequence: CASSLWGGVPYNEQYF.